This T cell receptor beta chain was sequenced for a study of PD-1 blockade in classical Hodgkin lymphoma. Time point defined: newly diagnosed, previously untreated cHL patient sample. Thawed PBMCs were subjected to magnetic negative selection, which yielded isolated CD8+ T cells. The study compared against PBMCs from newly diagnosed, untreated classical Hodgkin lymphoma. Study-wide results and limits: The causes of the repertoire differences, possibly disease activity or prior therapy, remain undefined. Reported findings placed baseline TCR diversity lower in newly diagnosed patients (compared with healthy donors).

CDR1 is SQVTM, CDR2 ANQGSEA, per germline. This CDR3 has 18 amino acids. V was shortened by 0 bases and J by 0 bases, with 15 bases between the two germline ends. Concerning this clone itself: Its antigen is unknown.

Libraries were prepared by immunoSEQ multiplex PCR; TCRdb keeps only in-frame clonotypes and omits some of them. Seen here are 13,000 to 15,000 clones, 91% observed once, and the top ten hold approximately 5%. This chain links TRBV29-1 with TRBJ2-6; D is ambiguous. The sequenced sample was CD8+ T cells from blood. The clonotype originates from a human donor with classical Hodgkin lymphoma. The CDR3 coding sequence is TGCAGCGTTGAAGAGGGCCTAGGGCCAGTCTCTGGGGCCAACGTCCTGACTTTC. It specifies CSVEEGLGPVSGANVLTF. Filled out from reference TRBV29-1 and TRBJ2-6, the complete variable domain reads SAVISQKPSRDICQRGTSLTIQCQVDSQVTMMFWYRQQPGQSLTLIATANQGSEATYESGFVIDKFPISRPNLTFSTLTVSNMSPEDSSIYLCSVEEGLGPVSGANVLTFGAGSRLTVL.